These 3 T cell receptor beta chains were sequenced from one sample in a study of cytomegalovirus exposure and HLA in healthy donors. Primers: 60 Vbeta forward and 13 Jbeta reverse. Clones were sequenced by immunoSEQ multiplex PCR, and TCRdb holds only the in-frame ones, with some missing. The sample has 200,000 to 300,000 clones, about four fifths seen once. Sequencing used PBMCs. These receptors came from a middle-aged woman in good health and CMV-seropositive.

The rearrangement links TRBV5-4 to TRBJ1-3, with D tentatively TRBD1 (6 bases). Per germline, CDR1 SGHNT and CDR2 YYREEE (reference sequence). CDR3 size: 14 residues. With 3 bases removed from V and 4 bases from J, the gap between germline ends came to 11 bases. CDR3 nucleotides: TGTGCCAGCAGCTCGAGGACAGAAGGAAACACCATATATTTT. Translating gives CASSSRTEGNTIYF.

The sample holds one count of this clone. The chain employs TRBV10-3 and TRBJ1-5; no reliable D call. The CDR3 consists of 13 residues. In germline, CDR1 is ENHRY, CDR2 SYGVKD. Trimming removed 7 bases from V and 3 bases from J, with 10 bases in between. This chain's CDR3 is CAIKKENNQPQHF. CDR3 DNA sequence: TGTGCCATCAAAAAGGAGAACAATCAGCCCCAGCATTTT.

CDR3 residues: CAWRSGQVIKYEQYF. As DNA, the CDR3 is TGTGCCTGGAGATCCGGACAGGTGATCAAGTACGAGCAGTACTTC. The chain combines TRBV30 with TRBJ2-7; 7 bases line up with TRBD1. The length of the CDR3 is 15 residues. The V gene end was trimmed by 3 bases and the J gene end by 4 bases; junction bases not matched to a gene: 12. CDR1 is GTSNPN, CDR2 SVGIG, per germline (reference sequence).